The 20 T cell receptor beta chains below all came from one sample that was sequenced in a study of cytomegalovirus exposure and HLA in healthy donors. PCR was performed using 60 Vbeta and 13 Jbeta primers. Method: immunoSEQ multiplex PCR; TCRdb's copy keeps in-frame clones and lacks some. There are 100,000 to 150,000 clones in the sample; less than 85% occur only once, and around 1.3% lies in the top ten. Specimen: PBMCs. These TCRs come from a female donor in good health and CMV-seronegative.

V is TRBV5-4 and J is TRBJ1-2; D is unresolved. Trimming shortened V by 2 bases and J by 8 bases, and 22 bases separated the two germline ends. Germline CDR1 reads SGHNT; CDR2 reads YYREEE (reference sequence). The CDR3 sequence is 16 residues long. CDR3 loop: CASSFPPGRPRGGYTF. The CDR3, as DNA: TGTGCCAGCAGCTTCCCCCCGGGTCGCCCTCGTGGCGGCTACACCTTC.

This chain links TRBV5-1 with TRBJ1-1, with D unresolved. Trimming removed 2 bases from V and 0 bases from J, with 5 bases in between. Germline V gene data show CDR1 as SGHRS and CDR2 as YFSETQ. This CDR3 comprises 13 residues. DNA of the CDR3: TGCGCCAGCAGCTTAACAGTGAACACTGAAGCTTTCTTT. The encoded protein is CASSLTVNTEAFF.

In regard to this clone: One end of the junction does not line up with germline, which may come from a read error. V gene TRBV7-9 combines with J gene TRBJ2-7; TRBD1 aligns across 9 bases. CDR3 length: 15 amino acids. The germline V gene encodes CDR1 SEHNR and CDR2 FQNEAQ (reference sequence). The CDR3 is CSSSTGTGRGLEQYF. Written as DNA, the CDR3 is TGTTCCAGCAGCACGGGGACAGGGCGGGGGTTGGAGCAGTACTTC. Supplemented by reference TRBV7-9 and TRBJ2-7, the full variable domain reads DTGVSQNPRHKITKRGQNVTFRCDPISEHNRLYWYRQTLGQGPEFLTYFQNEAQLEKSRLLSDRFSAERPKGSFSTLEIQRTEQGDSAMYLCSSSTGTGRGLEQYFGPGTRLTVT.

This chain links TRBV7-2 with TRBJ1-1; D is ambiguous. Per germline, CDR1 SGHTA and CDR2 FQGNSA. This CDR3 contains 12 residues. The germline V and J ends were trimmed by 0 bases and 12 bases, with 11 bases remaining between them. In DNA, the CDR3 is TGTGCCAGCAGCTTAGCGGGCCTTTATCCTTTCTTT. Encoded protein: CASSLAGLYPFF. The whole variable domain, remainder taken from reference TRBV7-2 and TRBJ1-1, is GAGVSQSPSNKVTEKGKDVELRCDPISGHTALYWYRQSLGQGLEFLIYFQGNSAPDKSGLPSDRFSAERTGGSVSTLTIQRTQQEDSAVYLCASSLAGLYPFFGQGTRLTVV.

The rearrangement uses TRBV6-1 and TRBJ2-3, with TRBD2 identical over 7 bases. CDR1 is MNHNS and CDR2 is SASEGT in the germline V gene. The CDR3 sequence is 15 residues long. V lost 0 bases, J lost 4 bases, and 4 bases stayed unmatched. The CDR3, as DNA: TGTGCCAGCAGTGAAGCGGCGGGAGACGCAGATACGCAGTATTTT. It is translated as CASSEAAGDADTQYF.

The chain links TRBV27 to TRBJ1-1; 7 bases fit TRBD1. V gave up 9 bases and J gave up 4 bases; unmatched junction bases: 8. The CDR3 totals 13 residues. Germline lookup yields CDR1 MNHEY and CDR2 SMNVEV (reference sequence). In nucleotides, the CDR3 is TGTGCCAGTGGGTTGGACAGGAGCACTGAAGCTTTCTTT. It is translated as CASGLDRSTEAFF.

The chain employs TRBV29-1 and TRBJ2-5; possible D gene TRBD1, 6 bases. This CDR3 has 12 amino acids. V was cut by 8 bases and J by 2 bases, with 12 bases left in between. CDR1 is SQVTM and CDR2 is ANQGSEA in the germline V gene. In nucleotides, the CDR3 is TGCAGCATACAGGGAGAGCAAGAGACCCAGTACTTC. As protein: CSIQGEQETQYF. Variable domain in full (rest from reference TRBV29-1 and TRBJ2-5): SAVISQKPSRDICQRGTSLTIQCQVDSQVTMMFWYRQQPGQSLTLIATANQGSEATYESGFVIDKFPISRPNLTFSTLTVSNMSPEDSSIYLCSIQGEQETQYFGPGTRLLVL.

The CDR3 nucleotides read TGTGCCAGCACCCCCGGGACTAGCTTAGGCGGGGAGCTGTTTTTT. This encodes CASTPGTSLGGELFF. The chain couples TRBV27 to TRBJ2-2; 9 positions match TRBD2. After removal of 7 bases from V and 7 bases from J, the junction contained 10 bases not matched to a gene. The length of the CDR3 is 15 residues. Germline lookup yields CDR1 MNHEY and CDR2 SMNVEV (reference sequence).

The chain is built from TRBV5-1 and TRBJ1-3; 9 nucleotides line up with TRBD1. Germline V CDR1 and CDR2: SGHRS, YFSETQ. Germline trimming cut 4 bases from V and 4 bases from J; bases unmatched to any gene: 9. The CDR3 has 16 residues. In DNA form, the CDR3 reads TGCGCCAGCAGCGAAACTACAGGGGGCCCGGGAAACACCATATATTTT. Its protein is CASSETTGGPGNTIYF.

The CDR3 nucleotides are TGTGCCAGCAGTTTATATTGGACTAGTCCGAACACCGGGGAGCTGTTTTTT. Its protein product is CASSLYWTSPNTGELFF. V usage is TRBV27 and J usage is TRBJ2-2; 7 bases line up with TRBD2. Trimming took 1 base from V and 0 from J; bases not matched to a gene: 5. Germline CDR1 and CDR2: MNHEY and SMNVEV (reference sequence). The CDR3 spans 17 residues.

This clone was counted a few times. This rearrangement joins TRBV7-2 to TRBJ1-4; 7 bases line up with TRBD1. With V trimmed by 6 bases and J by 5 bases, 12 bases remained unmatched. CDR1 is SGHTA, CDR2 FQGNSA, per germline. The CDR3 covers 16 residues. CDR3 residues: CASSPGGGTANEKLFF. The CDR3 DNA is TGTGCCAGCAGTCCCGGGGGGGGGACAGCGAATGAAAAACTGTTTTTT.

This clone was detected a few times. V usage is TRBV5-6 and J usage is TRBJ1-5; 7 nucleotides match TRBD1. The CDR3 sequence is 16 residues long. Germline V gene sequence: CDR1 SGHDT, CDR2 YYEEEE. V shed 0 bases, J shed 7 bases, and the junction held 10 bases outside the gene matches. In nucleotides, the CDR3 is TGTGCCAGCAGCTTGGCCGGGGGACAGTTCGCGCAGCCCCAGCATTTT. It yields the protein CASSLAGGQFAQPQHF.

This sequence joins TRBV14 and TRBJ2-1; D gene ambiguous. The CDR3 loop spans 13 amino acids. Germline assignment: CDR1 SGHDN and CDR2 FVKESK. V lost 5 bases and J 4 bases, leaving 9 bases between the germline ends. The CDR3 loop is CASSVVRYNEQFF. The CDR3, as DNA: TGTGCCAGCAGCGTCGTCAGATACAATGAGCAGTTCTTC.

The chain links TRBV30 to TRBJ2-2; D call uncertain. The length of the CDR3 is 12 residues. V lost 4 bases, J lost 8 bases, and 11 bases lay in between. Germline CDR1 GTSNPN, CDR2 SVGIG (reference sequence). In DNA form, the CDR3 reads TGTGCCTGGAACTTCGTGTGGGGGGAGCTGTTTTTT. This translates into CAWNFVWGELFF.

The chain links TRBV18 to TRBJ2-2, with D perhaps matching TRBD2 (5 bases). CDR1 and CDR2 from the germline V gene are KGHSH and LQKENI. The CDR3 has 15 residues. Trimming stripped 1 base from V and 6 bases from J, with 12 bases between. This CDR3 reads CASSPRRSGSGELFF. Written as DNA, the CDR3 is TGTGCCAGCTCACCACGGCGCAGCGGTTCCGGGGAGCTGTTTTTT.

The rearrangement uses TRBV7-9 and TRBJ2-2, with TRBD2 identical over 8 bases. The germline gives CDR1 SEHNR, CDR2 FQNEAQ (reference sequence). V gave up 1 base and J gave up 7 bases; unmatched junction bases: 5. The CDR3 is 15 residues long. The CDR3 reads CASSLDGRAVGELFF. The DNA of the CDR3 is TGTGCCAGCAGCTTAGACGGGAGGGCCGTCGGGGAGCTGTTTTTT.

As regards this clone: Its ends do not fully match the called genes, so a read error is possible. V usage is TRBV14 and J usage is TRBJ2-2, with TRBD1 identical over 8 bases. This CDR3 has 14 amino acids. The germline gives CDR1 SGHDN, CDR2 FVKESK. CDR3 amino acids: CARRGHKNTGELFF. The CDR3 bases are TGTGCCCGCAGGGGGCACAAGAACACCGGGGAGCTGTTTTTT.

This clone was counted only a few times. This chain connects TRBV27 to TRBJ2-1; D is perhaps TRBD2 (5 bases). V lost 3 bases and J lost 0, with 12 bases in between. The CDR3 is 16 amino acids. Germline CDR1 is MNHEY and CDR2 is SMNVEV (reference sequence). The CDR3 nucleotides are TGTGCCAGCAGTTTGCGGGCCAGTAGCTCCTACAATGAGCAGTTCTTC. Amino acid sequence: CASSLRASSSYNEQFF.

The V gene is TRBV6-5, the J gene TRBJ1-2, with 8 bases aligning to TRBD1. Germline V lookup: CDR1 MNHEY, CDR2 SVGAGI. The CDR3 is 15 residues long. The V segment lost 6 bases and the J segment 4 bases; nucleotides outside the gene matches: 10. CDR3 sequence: CASSRQGWGAYGYTF. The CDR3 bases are TGTGCCAGCAGCCGACAGGGGTGGGGTGCCTATGGCTACACCTTC.

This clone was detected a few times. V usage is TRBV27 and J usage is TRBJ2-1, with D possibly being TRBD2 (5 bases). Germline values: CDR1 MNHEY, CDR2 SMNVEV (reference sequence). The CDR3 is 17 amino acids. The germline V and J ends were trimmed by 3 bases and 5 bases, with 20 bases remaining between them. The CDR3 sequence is CASSFRQGNGENNEQFF. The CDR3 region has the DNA TGTGCCAGCAGTTTCCGACAAGGTAATGGGGAGAACAATGAGCAGTTCTTC.